This TCR beta chain was found in a study of monozygotic twins with inflammatory bowel disease. Comment on this clonotype: Its antigen is currently unknown.

The germline CDR1 and CDR2 sequences are SGHVS and FNYEAQ. The CDR3 contains 12 residues. Whole-blood total RNA was extracted without T cell sorting. Whole-study results and caveats: Twin pairs that were concordant did not differ from discordant pairs in repertoire similarity, possibly from limited power.

TCRdb re-called the 5' RACE reads and shows each CDR3 protein once, DNA omitted. The sample table sets out roughly 320,000 distinct CDR3 sequences. The chain carries TRBV7-6 and TRBJ2-5. Sequences were obtained from blood. The source is a human donor with ulcerative colitis or Crohn's disease, or a healthy co-twin of an affected twin (not recorded which). CDR3 region: CASSLGAETQYF.